The 18 T cell receptor delta chains listed next were all sequenced from one sample in a study of γδ T cells in repeated Plasmodium falciparum infection. TCRdb re-processed the multiplex PCR reads using CATT. The top ten clones hold about 23% of a sample with about 51,000 delta-chain clones, about 2% of them seen once. Bulk repertoires came from Vgamma9/Vdelta2+ or Vdelta2-negative gammadelta T cells flow-sorted from PBMC. Input material: gamma-delta T cells from blood. The receptors here all came from a pool of human donors (malaria-infected and uninfected, not separated).

By share, this clone counts as medium-sized. Different DNA sequences within this sample yield the same CDR3. The rearrangement links TRDV1 to TRDJ1; 11 bases are a match to TRDD3. The trim removed 0 bases at V and 0 bases at J, leaving 24 bases unmatched. Germline loops: CDR1 TSWWSYY, CDR2 QGS. The CDR3 length is 24 residues. CDR3: CALGELNLEITSYWGIFYTDKLIF. The CDR3 DNA follows: TGTGCTCTTGGGGAACTTAATTTGGAAATTACTTCATACTGGGGGATATTCTACACCGATAAACTCATCTTT.

This clone was seen repeatedly, ten times or more. One junction end does not reproduce the germline sequence, and a read error may be involved. This CDR3 is also generated by other DNA sequences in the sample. The J gene is TRDJ1, the V gene TRDV1, with 10 positions matching TRDD3. TCRdb lists no J gene, so it was determined here by aligning the DNA to germline. Germline-derived CDR1 and CDR2 are TSWWSYY and QGS. CDR3 length: 25 residues. CDR3 coding DNA: TGTGCCCTTGGGGAACCTCTAAATACCCGTTCCGACTATGGGGGATACTTGGGGAAAACCGATAAACTCATCTTT. Protein sequence: CALGEPLNTRSDYGGYLGKTDKLIF.

This clone has at least ten counts. The TCRdb protein, from a much larger clone, departs from this DNA's translation at residue 15, likely by read error; the protein shown derives from the DNA. A V gene of TRDV2 was called, but no J gene was assigned; the table's D call of TRDD3 was not tested on the DNA. Germline CDR1 and CDR2: GEAIGNYY and EKD. This CDR3 comprises 16 residues. The CDR3 loop is CACDTVGDGDTDKLTF. DNA for the CDR3: TGTGCCTGTGACACCGTGGGGGACGGGGACACCGATAAACTCACCTTT.

As concerns this clone: TCRdb has a much larger clone's protein, which differs at residue 12 from the translation of this DNA, likely because of a read error; what is shown is the protein translated from the DNA. The gene calls are TRDV1 and TRDJ4, with a weak D call TRDD3 (6 bases). TCRdb is silent on the J gene; assignment here came from matching the DNA to germline. Germline V lookup: CDR1 TSWWSYY, CDR2 QGS. The germline V and J ends were trimmed by 5 bases and 2 bases, with 24 bases remaining between them. The CDR3 loop spans 17 amino acids. CDR3 protein: CALGTHPIRWGGRPLIF. The DNA for the CDR3 is TGTGCTCTTGGGACCCATCCTATCCGCTGGGGAGGGAGACCCCTGATCTTT.

Of note for this clone: TCRdb pairs this DNA with a much larger clone's protein that differs at residue 15, likely a read error; the protein shown was translated from the DNA. The chain has TRDV3 and TRDJ1; no clear D. TCRdb lists no J gene, so it was determined here by aligning the DNA to germline. Trimming took 3 bases from V and 1 from J, leaving 36 bases between them. Germline CDR1 reads TVYSNPD; CDR2 reads GDNSRS (reference sequence). The CDR3 spans 21 residues. The CDR3 spells CAFTTVPYGSPYHASTDKLIF. Here the CDR3 DNA reads TGTGCCTTCACTACTGTACCTTACGGCAGCCCGTATCATGCTAGCACCGATAAACTCATCTTT.

This clone has a handful of counts. The TCRdb record carries a much larger clone's protein, which differs from this DNA's translation at residue 13; a read error is the likely cause, and the protein listed here is the DNA translation. The chain joins TRDV1 to TRDJ1; 10 bases are a match to TRDD3. The J gene is not listed in TCRdb, so it was assigned here from a DNA match to germline. J was trimmed by 0 bases and V by 3 bases; bases with no gene match: 16. This CDR3 has 20 amino acids. Germline values: CDR1 TSWWSYY, CDR2 QGS. As DNA, the CDR3 is TGTGCTCTTGGGGATCTCCATTACACTGGGGGATGGAGGTACACCGATAAACTCATCTTT. Protein: CALGDLHYTGGWRYTDKLIF.

In its sample, this clone was seen many times. This DNA translates differently at residue 14 from the TCRdb protein, which is that of a much larger clone; a read error is likely, and the protein shown is the DNA's own translation. The chain joins TRDV2 to TRDJ1; TRDD3 matches at 9 bases. The J gene was missing in TCRdb and was found by matching the end of the DNA to germline. Trimming removed 0 bases from V and 5 bases from J; junction bases left unmatched: 18. The CDR3 runs 19 residues. CDR1 is GEAIGNYY, CDR2 EKD, per germline. The CDR3 reads CACDTGLWGYAFRGDKLIF. DNA of the CDR3: TGTGCCTGTGACACCGGTTTGTGGGGATACGCTTTTCGGGGGGATAAACTCATCTTT.

This clone was detected a few times. TCRdb lists the protein of a much larger clone for this DNA, which differs at residue 6, so this is likely a read error; the protein given here is translated from the DNA itself. The rearrangement joins TRDV1 to TRDJ1; 11 bases are a match to TRDD3. In the absence of a J gene in TCRdb, the DNA was matched to germline to assign it here. The CDR3 is 20 amino acids. CDR1 and CDR2 from the germline V gene are TSWWSYY and QGS. The junction had 15 bases not matched to a gene; V was cut back by 1 base and J by 2 bases. The CDR3 DNA reads as TGTGCTCTTGGGGAACCATTGCCCAACTGGGGGATAGCAAGAACCGATAAACTCATCTTT. As protein: CALGEPLPNWGIARTDKLIF.

This clone was seen a handful of times. The protein TCRdb lists belongs to a much larger clone and differs from this DNA's translation at residue 4, which points to a read error; the protein shown is made from the DNA. The J gene is TRDJ1, the V gene TRDV1; TRDD3 matches 10 bases. TCRdb carries no J gene annotation; the J gene was assigned here by matching the DNA with germline. V lost 7 bases to trimming and J lost 1 base; unmatched junction nucleotides: 30. This CDR3 comprises 23 residues. Germline V gives CDR1 TSWWSYY, CDR2 QGS. The CDR3 DNA reads TGTGCTCTTGAGGTTGACGTCTTCCTACCGGGGGGATACGCGGGCATCGGCACCGATAAACTCATCTTT. The encoded protein is CALEVDVFLPGGYAGIGTDKLIF.

In its sample, this clone was seen a few times. A single base is all that separates this from a far larger clone, so a read error is likely. The sample holds other DNA sequences that translate to the same CDR3. The CDR3 region is CALGELPHIRLIF. CDR3 in DNA: TGTGCTCTTGGGGAACTACCCCATATAAGACTCATATTT. This rearrangement joins TRDV1 to TRDJ1; D call uncertain. The CDR3 loop spans 13 amino acids. CDR1 and CDR2 from the germline V gene are TSWWSYY and QGS.

This clone has a handful of counts. Only one base separates this from a far larger clonotype, so it likely reflects a read error. At the DNA level, this CDR3 is encoded by other sequences in the same sample as well. Here the V gene is TRDV2, but the J gene went uncalled; the table's D gene call, TRDD3, was not cross checked with the DNA. CDR1 is GEAIGNYY and CDR2 is EKD in the germline V gene. The CDR3 length is 17 residues. The CDR3 DNA reads as TGTGCCTGTGACACCGTGACTGGGGGATACGCGCCCGTTCCACTCATCTTC. It encodes CACDTVTGGYAPVPLIF.

This clone turned up a few times. The protein held in TCRdb is that of a much larger clone and does not match this DNA's translation at residue 19, likely because of a read error; the protein shown is translated from the DNA. The genes are TRDV1 and TRDJ1; either TRDD2 or TRDD3 may fit D (8 bases each). As TCRdb names no J gene, one was assigned here on the basis of a DNA match to germline. This CDR3 region has 23 residues. Per the germline V gene, CDR1 is TSWWSYY and CDR2 is QGS. CDR3 region: CALGVPPLFLRGWGRDRTGKLIF. The CDR3 DNA follows: TGTGCTCTTGGGGTCCCTCCCCTCTTCCTACGTGGCTGGGGGAGAGACAGAACCGGTAAACTCATCTTT.

A remark on this clone: The protein held in TCRdb is that of a much larger clone and does not match this DNA's translation at residue 16, likely because of a read error; the protein shown is translated from the DNA. This chain connects TRDV1 to TRDJ1; 7 positions match TRDD3. The J gene is not listed in TCRdb, so it was assigned here from a DNA match to germline. Looked up from germline, CDR1 is TSWWSYY and CDR2 is QGS. This CDR3 is 20 amino acids long. Here the CDR3 DNA reads TGTGCTCTTGGGGAATCGGCCTACCTTATACTGGGGATCTACACCGGTAAACTCATCTTT. This translates into CALGESAYLILGIYTGKLIF.

Details on this clone: The TCRdb record carries a much larger clone's protein, which differs from this DNA's translation at residue 3; a read error is the likely cause, and the protein listed here is the DNA translation. V and J are TRDV1 and TRDJ1; 8 positions match TRDD3. The J gene comes from matching the DNA to germline here; TCRdb lacks it. The CDR3 spans 24 residues. Germline values: CDR1 TSWWSYY, CDR2 QGS. The CDR3 spells CAFGDRHANVRNYRGILRADKLIF. The CDR3 DNA reads as TGTGCTTTTGGGGACCGACACGCTAATGTTCGAAATTACCGGGGGATATTGCGCGCCGATAAACTCATCTTT.

This clone was seen at least ten times. For this DNA, TCRdb reports the protein of a much larger clone, which diverges at residue 15, most likely from a read error; the protein presented here is translated directly from the DNA. The chain has TRDV2 and TRDJ1; 12 nucleotides align to TRDD3. The J gene is absent in TCRdb and was assigned here via DNA matching to germline. CDR1 is GEAIGNYY and CDR2 is EKD in the germline V gene. This CDR3 contains 19 residues. CDR3 coding DNA: TGTGCCTGTGAGACAATTACTGGGGGATACACCGGAGACACCGAGAAACTCATCTTT. It yields the protein CACETITGGYTGDTEKLIF.

In this sample, this clone turned up many times. This DNA's translation differs at residue 6 from TCRdb's protein, which comes from a much larger clone; a read error is likely, and the protein shown is translated from the DNA. The chain employs TRDV1 and TRDJ1; 9 bases are a match to TRDD3. Since TCRdb gives no J gene, matching the DNA to germline was used here to assign it. CDR1 is TSWWSYY, CDR2 QGS, per germline. J was trimmed by 1 base and V by 1 base; bases with no gene match: 25. The CDR3 runs 23 residues. CDR3 sequence reads: CALGERVFLSFPLGDRCTDKLIF. In DNA form, the CDR3 reads TGTGCTCTTGGGGAACGAGTTTTCCTTTCATTTCCACTGGGGGACCGTTGCACCGATAAACTCATCTTT.

Turning to this clone: A far larger clone is off by one base, so a read error is likely. Other DNA sequences in this sample translate to the same CDR3. The chain couples TRDV1 to TRDJ1, with 8 bases lining up with TRDD3. No J gene was available from TCRdb, and it was assigned here by a germline match of the DNA. Looked up from germline, CDR1 is TSWWSYY and CDR2 is QGS. J lost 0 bases, V lost 3 bases, and 18 bases had no gene match. The CDR3 runs 20 residues. The DNA of the CDR3 is TGTGCTCTTGGGGATCCCGTCTTCCTGACATACTGGGGGTACACCGATAAACTCATCTTT. Translation gives CALGDPVFLTYWGYTDKLIF.

This clone came up many times. A far larger clone is just one base off, so this is likely a read error. This same CDR3 is encoded by further DNA sequences in the sample. The chain is built from TRDV2 and TRDJ1; 7 positions match TRDD3. CDR1 and CDR2 from the germline V gene are GEAIGNYY and EKD. The J segment lost 0 bases and the V segment lost 0 bases, leaving 15 bases of the junction unmatched. CDR3 length: 19 amino acids. DNA for the CDR3: TGTGCCTGTGACACCGTTTCTGGGGGGTACTCCGGGTACACCGATAAACTCATCTTT. It codes for CACDTVSGGYSGYTDKLIF.